The 9 T cell receptor beta chains below all came from one sample that was sequenced in a study of control samples from healthy donors and cancer patients. TCRdb's copy holds only in-frame clones and misses some; the assay was immunoSEQ multiplex PCR. This table holds roughly 150,000 clones, 80% to 95% found once. Sequences were obtained from blood. These receptor sequences come from a woman in her twenties or thirties in good health.

The chain has TRBV5-6 and TRBJ1-4, with TRBD1 as a possible D gene (6 bases). Germline V gene data show CDR1 as SGHDT and CDR2 as YYEEEE. This CDR3 has 15 residues. V was clipped by 0 bases and J by 4 bases, with 10 bases between them. The CDR3 DNA sequence: TGTGCCAGCAGCTTGGCCGGGACAAATAATGAAAAACTGTTTTTT. Translated: CASSLAGTNNEKLFF.

Details on this clone: The junction and the germline gene differ at one end; a read error may be behind it. The J gene is TRBJ1-5, the V gene TRBV6-6; 7 nucleotides align to TRBD1. Germline CDR1 and CDR2: MNHNY and SVGAGI (reference sequence). The CDR3 is 14 amino acids. DNA of the CDR3: TGTGCCAGCAGCCCCACAGGGGATAATCAGTCCCAGCATTTT. Protein product: CASSPTGDNQSQHF.

The chain recombines TRBV11-2 with TRBJ2-7, with D tentatively TRBD2 (5 bases). There are 11 residues in the CDR3. Germline V gives CDR1 SGHAT, CDR2 FQNNGV. The V and J ends lost 3 bases and 6 bases respectively, with 6 bases between them. Written as DNA, the CDR3 is TGTGCCAGCAGCTTTAGCGTCGAGCAGTACTTC. This gives the protein CASSFSVEQYF.

V usage is TRBV3-1 (or the pseudogene TRBV3-2) and J usage is TRBJ1-1, with D hard to call. The CDR3 extends over 13 amino acids. Per the germline V gene, CDR1 is LGHDT and CDR2 is YNNKEL (reference sequence). Trimming shortened V by 3 bases and J by 0 bases, and 5 bases separated the two germline ends. CDR3 sequence reads: CASSQVLNTEAFF. CDR3 coding DNA: TGTGCCAGCAGCCAGGTGCTGAACACTGAAGCTTTCTTT.

This clone was detected once. The CDR3 sequence is CASSRGLVGGSEKLFF. CDR3 DNA: TGTGCCAGCAGCCGCGGTCTTGTAGGGGGCAGTGAAAAACTGTTTTTT. The J gene is TRBJ1-4, the V gene TRBV3-1 (or the pseudogene TRBV3-2); 7 nucleotides align to TRBD1. J was trimmed by 7 bases and V by 4 bases; bases with no gene match: 12. CDR3 length: 16 amino acids. Germline V gene sequence: CDR1 LGHDT, CDR2 YNNKEL (reference sequence).

This chain uses TRBV13 with TRBJ2-3; the match to TRBD2 covers 10 bases. This CDR3 comprises 17 residues. The germline V gene encodes CDR1 PRHDT and CDR2 FYEKMQ (reference sequence). Trimming took 5 bases from V and 2 from J; bases not matched to a gene: 10. CDR3 in amino acids: CASSATTGTSVTDTQYF. DNA of the CDR3: TGTGCCAGCAGCGCGACCACCGGGACTAGCGTCACAGATACGCAGTATTTT.

This chain links TRBV27 with TRBJ2-7, with TRBD1 identical over 9 bases. This CDR3 is 15 amino acids long. The junction had 6 bases not matched to a gene; V was cut back by 5 bases and J by 1 base. Per the germline V gene, CDR1 is MNHEY and CDR2 is SMNVEV (reference sequence). CDR3 sequence reads: CASSRGQGGSYEQYF. CDR3 bases: TGTGCCAGCAGTAGGGGACAGGGAGGGTCCTACGAGCAGTACTTC.

The chain links TRBV18 to TRBJ2-7; TRBD1 is a possible D gene (6 bases). V was cut by 8 bases and J by 4 bases, with 9 bases left in between. The CDR3 extends over 11 amino acids. Germline assignment: CDR1 KGHSH and CDR2 LQKENI. Here the CDR3 reads CASQTGYEQYF. The DNA for the CDR3 is TGTGCCAGCCAAACAGGGTACGAGCAGTACTTC.

The J gene is TRBJ1-6, the V gene TRBV4-1; D not resolved. The length of the CDR3 is 16 residues. V lost 0 bases to trimming and J lost 7 bases, with 13 bases between them. Per the germline V gene, CDR1 is MGHRA and CDR2 is YSYEKL. The CDR3 DNA reads TGCGCCAGCAGCCAAGATCGGCTCAGGCCGAATTCACCCCTCCACTTT. It yields the protein CASSQDRLRPNSPLHF.